The 32 T cell receptor beta chains below were found in one sample sequenced in a study of blood T cell repertoires in COVID-19. Profiled with immunoSEQ multiplex PCR; TCRdb holds only in-frame clones, not every one. The repertoire has 150,000 to 190,000 clones, 76% of them found once; the top ten carry 3.7%. The sequenced sample consisted of peripheral blood. Source of these receptors: a woman of 80 years or more with acute or convalescent COVID-19.

V is TRBV21-1 and J is TRBJ2-1; the D segment call TRBD2 is taken from the table without a DNA check. TRBV21-1 is a pseudogene. The CDR3 extends over 17 amino acids. CDR3 nucleotides: TGTGCCAGCAGCCCAAGGAATTGCGGGACCTCCTACAATGAGCAGTTCTTC. This sequence encodes CASSPRNCGTSYNEQFF.

The chain uses TRBV24-1 and TRBJ2-1, with D maybe TRBD1 (5 bases). Germline CDR1 reads KGHDR; CDR2 reads SFDVKD. This CDR3 comprises 13 residues. V lost 5 bases, J lost 7 bases, and 11 bases lay in between. For the CDR3, the DNA is TGTGCCACCAGTGGCGCAGGGCCGAATGAGCAGTTCTTC. Encoded protein: CATSGAGPNEQFF.

The J gene is TRBJ1-5, the V gene TRBV14; D ambiguous. The CDR3 consists of 13 residues. Germline loops: CDR1 SGHDN, CDR2 FVKESK. Trimming removed 3 bases at V and 1 base at J, with 4 bases between. The DNA for the CDR3 is TGTGCCAGCAGCCAGAGCAGCAATCAGCCCCAGCATTTT. This sequence encodes CASSQSSNQPQHF.

The gene calls are TRBV2 and TRBJ1-2; the match to TRBD1 covers 8 bases. In germline, CDR1 is SNHLY, CDR2 FYNNEI. This CDR3 has 14 residues. Germline trimming cut 4 bases from V and 5 bases from J; bases unmatched to any gene: 6. CDR3 DNA: TGTGCCAGCAGTGCCGGGACAGGCGTGTATGGCTACACCTTC. Protein product: CASSAGTGVYGYTF.

This clone was observed once. CDR3 residues: CATRGALGDNEQFF. The CDR3, as DNA: TGTGCCACCCGGGGGGCTTTGGGGGACAATGAGCAGTTCTTC. This chain joins TRBV24-1 and TRBJ2-1; a possible D gene is TRBD2 (7 bases). The CDR3 contains 14 residues. Germline CDR1 KGHDR, CDR2 SFDVKD. Trimming removed 9 bases from V and 5 bases from J, with 16 bases in between.

V and J are TRBV6-2 or TRBV6-3 and TRBJ2-3; 9 positions match TRBD2. V was clipped by 6 bases and J by 3 bases; unmatched bases: 10. This CDR3 has 16 amino acids. Germline CDR1 MNHEY, CDR2 SVGEGT. The CDR3 is CASSSTGAGGTDTQYF. The CDR3 DNA reads TGTGCCAGCAGCTCAACCGGAGCGGGAGGAACAGATACGCAGTATTTT.

The rearrangement links TRBV20-1 to TRBJ1-2, with D uncertain. This CDR3 region has 11 residues. V was cut by 0 bases and J by 7 bases, with 6 bases left in between. Germline assignment: CDR1 DFQATT and CDR2 SNEGSKA (reference sequence). The CDR3 spells CSAREYSGYTF. CDR3 coding DNA: TGCAGTGCTAGAGAGTATAGTGGCTACACCTTC.

This clone came up once. This chain connects TRBV6-2 or TRBV6-3 to TRBJ1-2; D is unclear. V lost 0 bases and J lost 4, with 12 bases in between. This CDR3 region has 15 residues. CDR1 is MNHEY, CDR2 SVGEGT, per germline. The CDR3 is CASSYSRGFAYGYTF. In DNA form, the CDR3 reads TGTGCCAGCAGTTACTCCCGGGGATTCGCCTATGGCTACACCTTC.

This sequence joins TRBV30 and TRBJ1-3; D may be TRBD1 (5 bases). V lost 0 bases and J 2 bases, leaving 14 bases between the germline ends. Germline CDR1 GTSNPN, CDR2 SVGIG (reference sequence). The CDR3 runs 16 residues. Here the CDR3 reads CAWSVVQDLTGNTIYF. In nucleotides, the CDR3 is TGTGCCTGGAGTGTTGTACAGGACCTGACTGGAAACACCATATATTTT.

The CDR3 DNA is TGTGCCAGCAGTTTATCGCCCTTCAGGACAGGGAGGCGGGAGACCCAGTACTTC. Translation: CASSLSPFRTGRRETQYF. The V and J genes are TRBV27 and TRBJ2-5, with 8 bases fitting TRBD1. Losses at the gene ends were 0 bases for V and 5 bases for J; bases not matched to a gene: 14. The CDR3 consists of 18 residues. Germline values: CDR1 MNHEY, CDR2 SMNVEV (reference sequence).

The rearrangement links TRBV15 to TRBJ1-3, with TRBD1 identical over 8 bases. Germline trimming cut 1 base from V and 9 bases from J; bases unmatched to any gene: 8. The CDR3 covers 15 residues. The germline V gene has CDR1 LNHNV and CDR2 YYDKDF (reference sequence). In DNA form, the CDR3 reads TGTGCCACCAGCAGAGGTGGGGGACAGGAAGCCACCATATATTTT. Translation gives CATSRGGGQEATIYF.

The count of this clone is one. The J gene is TRBJ1-1, the V gene TRBV11-3, with D maybe TRBD1 (5 bases). The germline gives CDR1 SGHNT, CDR2 YENEEA. CDR3 length: 14 residues. V lost 5 bases to trimming and J lost 1 base, with 11 bases between them. The DNA of the CDR3 is TGTGCCAGCAGCAGGGGAGGAGAGAACACTGAAGCTTTCTTT. It codes for CASSRGGENTEAFF.

The rearrangement joins TRBV6-4 to TRBJ1-1; D ambiguous. The CDR3 length is 14 residues. CDR1 and CDR2 from the germline V gene are MRHNA and SNTAGT. Deletions cut 6 bases from V and 0 bases from J, with 11 bases between. CDR3 DNA sequence: TGTGCCAGCAGCCCAGGTAGGCTGAACACTGAAGCTTTCTTT. Translated: CASSPGRLNTEAFF.

This chain connects TRBV2 to TRBJ1-3; 7 nucleotides align to TRBD1. CDR3 length: 16 residues. Germline CDR1 and CDR2: SNHLY and FYNNEI. The trim removed 7 bases at V and 2 bases at J, leaving 11 bases unmatched. The CDR3 bases are TGTGCCAGCAAAGGTGACAGGGTGTCCCCTGGAAACACCATATATTTT. This sequence encodes CASKGDRVSPGNTIYF.

This clone was seen only a few times. The chain carries TRBV11-2 and TRBJ2-7, with D maybe TRBD1 (6 bases). The CDR3 extends over 15 amino acids. Per the germline V gene, CDR1 is SGHAT and CDR2 is FQNNGV. The V end lost 4 bases, the J end lost 5 bases, and 18 bases lay between the germline ends. In nucleotides, the CDR3 is TGTGCCAGCAGCTCAATTCAGGGGAATAGGAACGAGCAGTACTTC. Translation: CASSSIQGNRNEQYF.

The rearrangement joins TRBV10-3 to TRBJ1-2; 9 bases line up with TRBD1. CDR1 ENHRY and CDR2 SYGVKD come from the germline V gene. Trimming at V came to 4 bases and at J to 3 bases, leaving 3 bases not matched to a gene. This CDR3 is 14 amino acids long. The CDR3 reads CAISAQGADYGYTF. DNA for the CDR3: TGTGCCATCAGTGCACAGGGGGCGGACTATGGCTACACCTTC.

The chain employs TRBV13 and TRBJ1-6, with a possible D match to TRBD1 (6 bases). V was shortened by 4 bases and J by 5 bases, with 12 bases between the two germline ends. CDR3 length: 15 residues. Germline V gene data show CDR1 as PRHDT and CDR2 as FYEKMQ (reference sequence). CDR3 loop: CASSWGHLDNSPLHF. CDR3 in DNA: TGTGCCAGCAGCTGGGGACACCTCGATAATTCACCCCTCCACTTT.

Written as DNA, the CDR3 is TGTGCCAGCACACTAGTACCCACAGATACGCAGTATTTT. Translating it yields CASTLVPTDTQYF. The genes are TRBV2 and TRBJ2-3; D possibly corresponds to TRBD2 (5 bases). This CDR3 has 13 amino acids. Trimming removed 7 bases at V and 2 bases at J, with 10 bases between. Germline CDR1 reads SNHLY; CDR2 reads FYNNEI.

This clone was observed a handful of times. The rearrangement joins TRBV7-2 to TRBJ2-3; no reliable D call. CDR1 and CDR2 (germline): SGHTA, FQGNSA. V gave up 2 bases and J gave up 4 bases, with 4 bases separating them. The CDR3 covers 12 residues. CDR3 DNA sequence: TGTGCCAGCAGCTTATATGCAGATACGCAGTATTTT. It encodes CASSLYADTQYF.

The J gene is TRBJ2-7, the V gene TRBV19; 8 positions match TRBD2. After removal of 6 bases from V and 2 bases from J, the junction contained 0 bases not matched to a gene. Germline lookup yields CDR1 LNHDA and CDR2 SQIVND (reference sequence). CDR3 length: 12 residues. CDR3 protein: CASSGRAYEQYF. CDR3 coding DNA: TGTGCCAGTAGCGGGAGGGCCTACGAGCAGTACTTC.

The V call is TRBV28, the J call TRBJ1-5, with a weak D call TRBD1 (6 bases). The V and J ends lost 6 bases and 7 bases respectively, with 10 bases between them. The CDR3 extends over 12 amino acids. From germline, CDR1 is MDHEN and CDR2 SYDVKM. In DNA form, the CDR3 reads TGTGCCAGCAGAGGACAGTACCAGCCCCAGCATTTT. Its protein product is CASRGQYQPQHF. The variable domain in full, with the rest retrieved from reference TRBV28 and TRBJ1-5, is DVKVTQSSRYLVKRTGEKVFLECVQDMDHENMFWYRQDPGLGLRLIYFSYDVKMKEKGDIPEGYSVSREKKERFSLILESASTNQTSMYLCASRGQYQPQHFGDGTRLSIL.

This clone showed up just once. The chain combines TRBV19 with TRBJ1-4; 9 bases agree with TRBD1. Germline CDR1 and CDR2: LNHDA and SQIVND (reference sequence). With V trimmed by 6 bases and J by 5 bases, 10 bases remained unmatched. This CDR3 spans 16 amino acids. CDR3 DNA sequence: TGTGCCAGTAGCTTATCGGGACAGGGTCGGAATGAAAAACTGTTTTTT. Protein: CASSLSGQGRNEKLFF.

The chain links TRBV27 to TRBJ1-1, with TRBD1 as a possible D gene (6 bases). The CDR3 runs 12 residues. V lost 5 bases and J lost 8, with 12 bases in between. Per germline, CDR1 MNHEY and CDR2 SMNVEV (reference sequence). The DNA of the CDR3 is TGTGCCAGCAGTGCTCCAGGGGCAGAAGCTTTCTTT. Translated, it gives CASSAPGAEAFF.

The chain employs TRBV27 and TRBJ2-7; D is possibly TRBD2 (6 bases). This CDR3 has 15 amino acids. V was cut by 1 base and J by 6 bases, with 16 bases left in between. The germline V gene encodes CDR1 MNHEY and CDR2 SMNVEV (reference sequence). DNA of the CDR3: TGTGCCAGCAGTTTATGGTCGGGGGTCGACACCGAGCAGTACTTC. Its protein is CASSLWSGVDTEQYF.

The gene calls are TRBV18 and TRBJ2-2; 8 nucleotides match TRBD1. CDR3 length: 15 residues. Looked up from germline, CDR1 is KGHSH and CDR2 is LQKENI. Trimming at V came to 4 bases and at J to 2 bases, leaving 3 bases not matched to a gene. CDR3 nucleotide sequence: TGTGCCAGCTCACGGACAGGGTTTAACACCGGGGAGCTGTTTTTT. Translated, it gives CASSRTGFNTGELFF.

J is TRBJ1-5 and V is TRBV7-8; 7 bases are a match to TRBD1. The CDR3 sequence is 13 residues long. Germline values: CDR1 SGHVS, CDR2 FQNEAQ. The trim removed 4 bases at V and 6 bases at J, leaving 3 bases unmatched. CDR3 sequence (DNA): TGTGCCAGCAGCTCTACAGGGGTTCAGCCCCAGCATTTT. This codes for CASSSTGVQPQHF.

The rearrangement uses TRBV5-4 and TRBJ2-1; TRBD2 matches at 9 bases. There are 15 residues in the CDR3. Germline V lookup: CDR1 SGHNT, CDR2 YYREEE (reference sequence). Losses at the gene ends were 0 bases for V and 7 bases for J; bases not matched to a gene: 5. The CDR3 DNA follows: TGTGCCAGCAGCTTGGGAGCGGGGGGCGGGAATGAGCAGTTCTTC. Translation: CASSLGAGGGNEQFF.

The gene calls are TRBV7-8 and TRBJ1-2, with TRBD1 matching 8 bases. From germline, CDR1 is SGHVS and CDR2 FQNEAQ. The CDR3 has 15 amino acids. The trim removed 5 bases at V and 4 bases at J, leaving 9 bases unmatched. CDR3 sequence reads: CASSPRQGPSYGYTF. CDR3 nucleotides: TGTGCCAGCAGCCCCCGACAGGGGCCATCCTATGGCTACACCTTC.

The chain combines TRBV9 with TRBJ1-1, with D unclear. The CDR3 extends over 12 amino acids. The germline gives CDR1 SGDLS, CDR2 YYNGEE. V lost 6 bases and J 1 base, leaving 7 bases between the germline ends. As DNA, the CDR3 is TGTGCCAGCAACCCACAGAACACTGAAGCTTTCTTT. Its protein product is CASNPQNTEAFF. The variable domain in full, with the rest retrieved from reference TRBV9 and TRBJ1-1, is DSGVTQTPKHLITATGQRVTLRCSPRSGDLSVYWYQQSLDQGLQFLIQYYNGEERAKGNILERFSAQQFPDLHSELNLSSLELGDSALYFCASNPQNTEAFFGQGTRLTVV.

This clone was recorded a few times. CDR3 sequence: CASSQVGAGTEAFF. CDR3 bases: TGTGCCAGCAGCCAAGTGGGGGCCGGCACTGAAGCTTTCTTT. The gene calls are TRBV3-1 (or the pseudogene TRBV3-2) and TRBJ1-1; D is possibly TRBD1 (6 bases). Germline V gene data show CDR1 as LGHDT and CDR2 as YNNKEL (reference sequence). This CDR3 region has 14 residues. With 1 base removed from V and 4 bases from J, the gap between germline ends came to 10 bases.

The chain links TRBV19 to TRBJ1-5; 8 bases align to TRBD1. With V trimmed by 5 bases and J by 4 bases, 1 base remained unmatched. This CDR3 contains 13 residues. CDR1 is LNHDA, CDR2 SQIVND, per germline (reference sequence). CDR3 sequence (DNA): TGTGCCAGTAGTCACAGGGGGAATCAGCCCCAGCATTTT. Translation: CASSHRGNQPQHF. Together with reference TRBV19 and TRBJ1-5, the CDR3 gives the full variable domain: DGGITQSPKYLFRKEGQNVTLSCEQNLNHDAMYWYRQDPGQGLRLIYYSQIVNDFQKGDIAEGYSVSREKKESFPLTVTSAQKNPTAFYLCASSHRGNQPQHFGDGTRLSIL.

The chain joins TRBV6-5 to TRBJ1-5; 7 bases fit TRBD1. Per germline, CDR1 MNHEY and CDR2 SVGAGI. Trimming took 5 bases from V and 7 from J; bases not matched to a gene: 11. This CDR3 has 15 amino acids. The CDR3 is CASSPLRQGHQPQHF. Here the CDR3 DNA reads TGTGCCAGCAGTCCACTACGACAGGGCCACCAGCCCCAGCATTTT.